Each of the 20 T cell receptor beta chains below was sequenced from the same sample in a study of T cells in Graves' hyperthyroidism and ophthalmopathy. Amplified regions were TCR beta CDR3 sequences from RNA transcripts. TCR CDR3 underwent first-round RT-PCR with the HTBI primer set. TCRdb passed the multiplex PCR reads through MiXCR, listing each CDR3 protein once. The table records about 700,000 distinct CDR3 sequences, roughly 15% of them present only once. Sequencing was carried out using blood. The source of these receptors is a woman under 30 with Graves' hyperthyroidism.

As concerns this clonotype: This may be a read error: a much more frequent sequence differs by one nucleotide. The CDR3 loop reads CASSPDGVYPCEQYF. In nucleotides, the CDR3 is TGTGCCAGCAGTCCCGACGGAGTCTACCCCTGCGAGCAGTACTTC. The V gene is TRBV12-3 or TRBV12-4, the J gene TRBJ2-7; D is undetermined. Trimming stripped 5 bases from V and 6 bases from J, with 20 bases between. This CDR3 is built from 15 residues.

This clonotype has just a few counts. V gene TRBV7-9 combines with J gene TRBJ1-5, with D uncertain. The ends were cut back, 2 bases at V and 3 bases at J, with 5 bases in the middle. Germline CDR1 and CDR2: SEHNR and FQNEAQ (reference sequence). The CDR3 runs 13 residues. Here the CDR3 DNA reads TGTGCCAGCAGCTTACCTAACAATCAGCCCCAGCATTTT. This gives the protein CASSLPNNQPQHF.

The J gene is TRBJ2-2, the V gene TRBV7-3; D could derive from TRBD1 or TRBD2 (6 bases each). Germline values: CDR1 SGHTA, CDR2 FQGTGA. The CDR3 has 16 residues. Trimming pared 2 bases from V and 3 bases from J, leaving 13 bases between. The CDR3 sequence: CASSLYRGQDTGELFF. In nucleotides, the CDR3 is TGTGCCAGCAGCTTATACCGGGGGCAGGACACCGGGGAGCTGTTTTTT.

This clonotype was seen many times. V gene TRBV20-1 combines with J gene TRBJ2-1, with 8 bases fitting TRBD2. This CDR3 region has 14 residues. After removal of 1 base from V and 7 bases from J, the junction contained 6 bases not matched to a gene. From germline, CDR1 is DFQATT and CDR2 SNEGSKA (reference sequence). CDR3 nucleotide sequence: TGCAGTGCTAGAGGAGCGGGAGTGTTGAATGAGCAGTTCTTC. It yields the protein CSARGAGVLNEQFF.

The chain is built from TRBV5-1 and TRBJ2-2; 7 bases align to TRBD2. The CDR3 totals 16 residues. V lost 2 bases, J lost 0 bases, and 4 bases stayed unmatched. Germline V CDR1 and CDR2: SGHRS, YFSETQ. This CDR3 reads CASSFTGRTNTGELFF. The CDR3 nucleotides are TGCGCCAGCAGCTTCACCGGGAGGACGAACACCGGGGAGCTGTTTTTT.

This clonotype was detected ten times or more. The chain has TRBV20-1 and TRBJ2-5; 9 bases are shared with TRBD2. V was clipped by 1 base and J by 2 bases; unmatched bases: 8. The CDR3 runs to 16 residues. Looked up from germline, CDR1 is DFQATT and CDR2 is SNEGSKA (reference sequence). In nucleotides, the CDR3 is TGCAGTGCTAGAGCCCGCCTAGCGGGGATTCAAGAGACCCAGTACTTC. As protein: CSARARLAGIQETQYF.

This clonotype was observed many times. V and J are TRBV11-3 and TRBJ2-3; D remains ambiguous. V was trimmed by 1 base and J by 2 bases, leaving 13 bases between them. The CDR3 totals 16 residues. The germline CDR1 and CDR2 sequences are SGHNT and YENEEA. The CDR3 DNA reads as TGTGCCAGCAGCTTAGGATTTCCTAGAGCCACAGATACGCAGTATTTT. Residues: CASSLGFPRATDTQYF. Looking up the rest from reference TRBV11-3 and TRBJ2-3 gives the full variable domain: EAGVVQSPRYKIIEKKQPVAFWCNPISGHNTLYWYLQNLGQGPELLIRYENEEAVDDSQLPKDRFSAERLKGVDSTLKIQPAELGDSAVYLCASSLGFPRATDTQYFGPGTRLTVL.

This clonotype turned up a few times. The rearrangement uses TRBV7-9 and TRBJ1-3; D is unclear. CDR1 and CDR2 from the germline V gene are SEHNR and FQNEAQ (reference sequence). V lost 0 bases and J 0 bases, leaving 15 bases between the germline ends. This CDR3 contains 18 residues. The CDR3 region is CASSLAIHPAASGNTIYF. The CDR3 region has the DNA TGTGCCAGCAGCTTAGCGATACATCCGGCCGCCTCTGGAAACACCATATATTTT.

This clonotype occurred a few times. CDR3 protein: CAISELAGELFF. The CDR3 DNA reads as TGTGCCATCAGTGAGCTAGCCGGGGAGCTGTTTTTT. This chain joins TRBV10-3 and TRBJ2-2; D not certain. The CDR3 contains 12 residues. Germline V gives CDR1 ENHRY, CDR2 SYGVKD. Trimming took 2 bases from V and 6 from J, leaving 4 bases between them.

Note on this clonotype: A junction boundary mismatches the germline segment, possibly from a read error. The chain joins TRBV7-9 to TRBJ2-7; D call uncertain. The CDR3 loop spans 16 amino acids. From germline, CDR1 is SEHNR and CDR2 FQNEAQ (reference sequence). The DNA for the CDR3 is TGTGCCAGCAGCTTAGCTAGACTTGCGGCCACCTACGAGCTGTACTTC. It yields the protein CASSLARLAATYELYF.

This clonotype was observed a few times. The rearrangement uses TRBV12-5 and TRBJ2-1; possible D gene TRBD2, 5 bases. This CDR3 is 15 amino acids long. V shed 3 bases and J shed 0 bases, with 9 bases lying between them. The germline V gene has CDR1 LGHNT and CDR2 FRNRAP. The CDR3 region is CASGFGIASYNEQFF. CDR3 sequence (DNA): TGTGCTAGTGGTTTCGGGATCGCCTCCTACAATGAGCAGTTCTTC.

This chain connects TRBV28 to TRBJ2-7, with D unresolved. Germline CDR1 is MDHEN and CDR2 is SYDVKM. V lost 2 bases and J 5 bases, leaving 7 bases between the germline ends. CDR3 length: 12 amino acids. CDR3 loop: CASSLRPHEQYF. For the CDR3, the DNA is TGTGCCAGCAGTTTAAGACCCCACGAGCAGTACTTC.

This clonotype was found many times. The chain couples TRBV28 to TRBJ2-2, with TRBD2 matching over 12 bases. V trimming: 6 bases; J trimming: 5 bases; junction bases outside the gene matches: 4. Germline lookup yields CDR1 MDHEN and CDR2 SYDVKM. There are 15 residues in the CDR3. CDR3 sequence reads: CASRLGLAGTGELFF. CDR3 DNA: TGTGCCAGCAGATTAGGACTAGCGGGGACCGGGGAGCTGTTTTTT.

This clonotype was counted at least ten times. V and J are TRBV28 and TRBJ2-7; D is unresolved. The CDR3 is 12 amino acids. Per the germline V gene, CDR1 is MDHEN and CDR2 is SYDVKM. Trimming left V 5 bases short and J 3 bases short, with 8 bases between. CDR3 sequence: CASSQHLYEQYF. The CDR3, as DNA: TGTGCCAGCAGTCAACACCTCTACGAGCAGTACTTC.

This chain uses TRBV10-1 with TRBJ2-7; TRBD1 matches at 10 bases. The CDR3 is 14 residues long. V gave up 5 bases and J gave up 5 bases; unmatched junction bases: 6. Per germline, CDR1 WNHNN and CDR2 SYGVQD (reference sequence). The DNA for the CDR3 is TGCGCCAGCAGTAAGGGACAGGGGACAGACGAGCAGTACTTC. Translated: CASSKGQGTDEQYF.

The chain is built from TRBV28 and TRBJ1-5; D ambiguous. The CDR3 has 14 amino acids. Germline CDR1 is MDHEN and CDR2 is SYDVKM. V lost 2 bases to trimming and J lost 4 bases, with 9 bases between them. CDR3 amino acids: CASSLAAMNQPQHF. As DNA, the CDR3 is TGTGCCAGCAGTTTAGCCGCCATGAATCAGCCCCAGCATTTT.

Points on this clonotype: A much larger clone lies a single base off, so this may be a read error. The chain combines TRBV2 with TRBJ1-6; maybe TRBD1 (5 bases). The CDR3 runs 15 residues. The V gene's germline CDR1 is SNHLY and CDR2 FYNNEI. CDR3 in DNA: TGTGCCAGCACCAGAGGACAAGCCTATAATTCACCCCTCTACTTT. Its protein is CASTRGQAYNSPLYF.

The sample holds many counts of this clonotype. J is TRBJ2-2 and V is TRBV14, with a tentative D call TRBD1 (6 bases). CDR1 SGHDN and CDR2 FVKESK come from the germline V gene. This CDR3 is 16 amino acids long. V lost 1 base and J 0 bases, leaving 9 bases between the germline ends. CDR3 nucleotide sequence: TGTGCCAGCAGCCAAGTTGGGACACCGAACACCGGGGAGCTGTTTTTT. Protein product: CASSQVGTPNTGELFF. Full variable domain (missing parts from reference TRBV14 and TRBJ2-2): EAGVTQFPSHSVIEKGQTVTLRCDPISGHDNLYWYRRVMGKEIKFLLHFVKESKQDESGMPNNRFLAERTGGTYSTLKVQPAELEDSGVYFCASSQVGTPNTGELFFGEGSRLTVL.

This chain uses TRBV19 with TRBJ1-1; D remains unclear. The CDR3 totals 13 residues. Trimming cost V 6 bases and J 4 bases, with 12 bases left between them. The V gene's germline CDR1 is LNHDA and CDR2 SQIVND (reference sequence). This CDR3 reads CASSLWSGTEAFF. The CDR3 DNA follows: TGTGCCAGTAGCCTTTGGTCGGGCACTGAAGCTTTCTTT.

This clonotype was seen more than once but under ten times. The V gene is TRBV7-9, the J gene TRBJ2-3; D may correspond to TRBD1 or TRBD2 (6 bases each). Deletions cut 7 bases from V and 4 bases from J, with 24 bases between. This CDR3 contains 17 residues. Germline V CDR1 and CDR2: SEHNR, FQNEAQ (reference sequence). The CDR3 DNA is TGTGCCAGCACCCCCGGGGGCAGGATCGCAGACCCAGATACGCAGTATTTT. This translates into CASTPGGRIADPDTQYF.